The clone carrying this T cell receptor (beta chain) occurred many times. TCR amplification involved 20 PCR cycles with a constant-region primer and V-primer adapter. In TCRdb, the reads were re-called with MiXCR into one record per CDR3 protein. The table lists fewer than 60,000 distinct CDR3 sequences, over 9.5% of them singletons. The sample belongs to a study of low-dose radiotherapy and immunotherapy resistance in tumors. Time point: before trial treatment. The CDR3 covers 14 residues. V was clipped by 6 bases and J by 5 bases, with 15 bases between them. Germline V gene data show CDR1 as ENHRY and CDR2 as SYGVKD.

V usage is TRBV10-3 and J usage is TRBJ2-3, with D perhaps TRBD1 (6 bases). The TCR comes from a female donor with ovarian cancer. The input for sequencing was PBMCs, taken before treatment. CDR3 DNA sequence: TGTGCCATCAGGGGGGCCGGATCCCAAGATACGCAGTATTTT. Protein: CAIRGAGSQDTQYF.